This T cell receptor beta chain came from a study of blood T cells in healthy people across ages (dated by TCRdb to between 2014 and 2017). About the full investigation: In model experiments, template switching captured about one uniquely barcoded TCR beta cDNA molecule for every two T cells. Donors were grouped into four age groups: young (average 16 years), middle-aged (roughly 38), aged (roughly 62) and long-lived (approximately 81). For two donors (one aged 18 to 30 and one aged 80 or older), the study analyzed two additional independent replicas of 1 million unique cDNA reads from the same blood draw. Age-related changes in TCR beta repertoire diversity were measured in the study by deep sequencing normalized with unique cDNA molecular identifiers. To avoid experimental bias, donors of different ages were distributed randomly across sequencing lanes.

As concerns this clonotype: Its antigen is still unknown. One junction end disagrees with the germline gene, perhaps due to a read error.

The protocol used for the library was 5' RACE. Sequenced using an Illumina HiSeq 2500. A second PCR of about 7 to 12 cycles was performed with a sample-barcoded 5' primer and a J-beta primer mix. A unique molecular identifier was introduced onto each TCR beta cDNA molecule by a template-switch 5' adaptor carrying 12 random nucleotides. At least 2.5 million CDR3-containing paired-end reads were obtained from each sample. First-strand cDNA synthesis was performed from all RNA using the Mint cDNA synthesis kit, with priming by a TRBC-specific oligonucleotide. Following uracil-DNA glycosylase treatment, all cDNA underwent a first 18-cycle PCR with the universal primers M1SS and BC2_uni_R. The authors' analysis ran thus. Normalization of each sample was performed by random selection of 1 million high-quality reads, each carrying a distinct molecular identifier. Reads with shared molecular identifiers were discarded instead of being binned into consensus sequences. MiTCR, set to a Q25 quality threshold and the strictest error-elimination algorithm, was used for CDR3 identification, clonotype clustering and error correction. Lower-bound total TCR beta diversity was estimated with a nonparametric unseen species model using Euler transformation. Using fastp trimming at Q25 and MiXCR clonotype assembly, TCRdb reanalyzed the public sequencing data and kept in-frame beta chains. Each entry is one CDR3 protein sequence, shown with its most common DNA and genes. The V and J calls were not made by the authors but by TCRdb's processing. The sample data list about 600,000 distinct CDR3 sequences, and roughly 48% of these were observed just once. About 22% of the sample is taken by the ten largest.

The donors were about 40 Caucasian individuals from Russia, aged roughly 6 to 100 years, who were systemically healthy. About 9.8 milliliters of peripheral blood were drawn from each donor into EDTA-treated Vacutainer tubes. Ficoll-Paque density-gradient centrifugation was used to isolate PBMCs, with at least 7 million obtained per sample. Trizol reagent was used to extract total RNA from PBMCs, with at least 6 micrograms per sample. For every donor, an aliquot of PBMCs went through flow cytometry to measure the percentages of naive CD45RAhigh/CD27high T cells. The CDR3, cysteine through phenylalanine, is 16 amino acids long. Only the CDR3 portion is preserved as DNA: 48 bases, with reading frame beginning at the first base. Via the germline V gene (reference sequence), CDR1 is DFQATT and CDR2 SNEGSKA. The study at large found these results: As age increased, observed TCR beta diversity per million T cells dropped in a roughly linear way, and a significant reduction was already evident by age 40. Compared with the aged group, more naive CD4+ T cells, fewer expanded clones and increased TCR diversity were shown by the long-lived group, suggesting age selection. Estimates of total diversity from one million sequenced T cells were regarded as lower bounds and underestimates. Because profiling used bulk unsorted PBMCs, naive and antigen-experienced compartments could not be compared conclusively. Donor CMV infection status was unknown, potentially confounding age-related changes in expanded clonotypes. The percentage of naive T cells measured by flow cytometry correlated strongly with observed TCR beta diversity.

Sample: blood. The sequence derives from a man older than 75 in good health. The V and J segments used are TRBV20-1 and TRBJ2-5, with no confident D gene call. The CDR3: CSVRVWNPSYQETQYF. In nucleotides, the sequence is TGCAGTGTTAGAGTATGGAATCCCTCGTACCAAGAGACCCAGTACTTC.